These 10 T cell receptor beta chains share one sample of origin, sequenced in a study of T-cell reconstitution after alpha-beta-depleted transplantation in children (dated by TCRdb to the mid-2010s). Receptor libraries were prepared by PCR. TCRdb names Illumina HiSeq 2500 as the instrument used. TCR library preparation used molecular barcoding, with unique molecular identifiers applied to normalize quantification of the TCRbeta repertoire. TCRdb reprocessing: public reads trimmed at Q25 with fastp, clones called with MiXCR, in-frame beta chains kept. Merged by CDR3 protein, the rows form single entries marked with the most common genes and DNA. Counted in this sample were hundreds of thousands of distinct CDR3 sequences; over 9.5% of them appeared once. The top ten clonotypes cover less than 4.5% of the sample. The sequencing here drew on PBMCs from the stem cell graft donor, taken from the stem cell graft. The receptors come from a human donor who donated a stem cell graft to a child with acute myeloid leukemia.

V gene TRBV7-2 combines with J gene TRBJ1-5, with 7 bases aligning to TRBD1. The length of the CDR3 is 15 residues. Trimming at V came to 4 bases and at J to 2 bases, leaving 5 bases not matched to a gene. Germline V CDR1 and CDR2: SGHTA, FQGNSA. CDR3 protein: CASSSVTGGNQPQHF. Written as DNA, the CDR3 is TGTGCCAGCAGCTCCGTTACAGGGGGCAATCAGCCCCAGCATTTT.

The rearrangement uses TRBV20-1 and TRBJ2-7; 8 bases map to TRBD2. Germline assignment: CDR1 DFQATT and CDR2 SNEGSKA (reference sequence). With V trimmed by 4 bases and J by 9 bases, 17 bases remained unmatched. CDR3 length equals 15 residues. In DNA, the CDR3 is TGCAGTGCTACGAGTATAGCGGGACCCCAGTTGGGGCAGTACTTC. It is translated as CSATSIAGPQLGQYF.

This clonotype was detected only a few times. The rearrangement uses TRBV29-1 and TRBJ1-4, with a tentative D call TRBD1 (5 bases). The V gene lost 1 base and the J gene lost 4 bases, with 13 bases spanning the gap. The CDR3 is 15 amino acids. Per the germline V gene, CDR1 is SQVTM and CDR2 is ANQGSEA. The DNA of the CDR3 is TGCAGCGTTGAAGTCCCGGGGGGACTTAATGAAAAACTGTTTTTT. It is translated as CSVEVPGGLNEKLFF.

At least ten counts were recorded for this clonotype. This sequence joins TRBV6-5 and TRBJ1-6; D gene uncertain. V was cut by 0 bases and J by 0 bases, with 12 bases left in between. The CDR3 runs 18 residues. Germline V gene data show CDR1 as MNHEY and CDR2 as SVGAGI. Here the CDR3 DNA reads TGTGCCAGCAGTTACTCCCGGCACAGTAGCTCCTATAATTCACCCCTCCACTTT. It yields the protein CASSYSRHSSSYNSPLHF.

This clonotype has a handful of counts. The chain links TRBV15 to TRBJ2-5; D is unclear. CDR1 and CDR2 from the germline V gene are LNHNV and YYDKDF (reference sequence). Trimming left V 3 bases short and J 5 bases short, with 13 bases between. The length of the CDR3 is 14 residues. The CDR3 here is CATSRVLRRETQYF. The CDR3 nucleotides read TGTGCCACCAGCAGGGTGCTTAGACGGGAGACCCAGTACTTC.

The chain is built from TRBV30 and TRBJ2-3; tentative D call: TRBD2 (6 bases). Germline assignment: CDR1 GTSNPN and CDR2 SVGIG (reference sequence). The CDR3 length is 13 residues. Trimming took off 5 bases at V and 6 bases at J, with 15 bases between the two ends. CDR3 amino acids: CAWLGLRRDTQYF. The CDR3 nucleotides are TGTGCCTGGCTGGGACTCCGCAGGGATACGCAGTATTTT.

This clonotype was detected only a few times. The genes are TRBV5-1 and TRBJ2-7, with 8 nucleotides matching TRBD2. The CDR3 consists of 15 residues. Germline V gives CDR1 SGHRS, CDR2 YFSETQ. V lost 0 bases, J lost 3 bases, and 5 bases stayed unmatched. The CDR3 DNA reads as TGCGCCAGCAGCTTGGCCACTAGCGGAGACTACGAGCAGTACTTC. Translated: CASSLATSGDYEQYF.

V gene TRBV20-1 combines with J gene TRBJ1-5; tentatively, D is TRBD1 (5 bases). Trimming took 6 bases from V and 1 from J, leaving 13 bases between them. The CDR3 length is 14 residues. Germline V CDR1 and CDR2: DFQATT, SNEGSKA (reference sequence). The CDR3 loop is CSAPGTQSNQPQHF. In DNA, the CDR3 is TGCAGTGCCCCGGGGACGCAGAGCAATCAGCCCCAGCATTTT.

The J gene is TRBJ1-5, the V gene TRBV15; D gene ambiguous. Germline assignment: CDR1 LNHNV and CDR2 YYDKDF (reference sequence). The V and J ends lost 0 bases and 4 bases respectively, with 13 bases between them. The CDR3 extends over 16 amino acids. Written as DNA, the CDR3 is TGTGCCACCAGCAGAGACTTGGGAGGGTGGAATCAGCCCCAGCATTTT. Residues: CATSRDLGGWNQPQHF.

CDR3 protein: CASSLIAGPNTGELFF. Here the CDR3 DNA reads TGTGCCAGCAGCCTCATAGCGGGACCGAACACCGGGGAGCTGTTTTTT. The V gene is TRBV7-8, the J gene TRBJ2-2; 8 bases align to TRBD2. Germline CDR1 SGHVS, CDR2 FQNEAQ. V gave up 5 bases and J gave up 0 bases; unmatched junction bases: 5. This CDR3 contains 16 residues. Using reference TRBV7-8 and TRBJ2-2 for the parts outside the CDR3, the full variable domain is GAGVSQSPRYKVAKRGQDVALRCDPISGHVSLFWYQQALGQGPEFLTYFQNEAQLDKSGLPSDRFFAERPEGSVSTLKIQRTQQEDSAVYLCASSLIAGPNTGELFFGEGSRLTVL.